This entry concerns a single T cell receptor (beta chain). Germline CDR1 is MGHRA and CDR2 is YSYEKL. The CDR3 is 14 residues long. The sample belongs to a study of monozygotic twins with inflammatory bowel disease. Eight separate reactions per sample served to make cDNA. TCRalpha and TCRbeta cDNA went through two nested PCRs of around 15 and 9 cycles. TCRdb derives one entry per CDR3 protein from the 5' RACE reads, leaving out DNA. The sample's table shows a few hundred thousand distinct CDR3 sequences. This receptor was taken from a human donor with ulcerative colitis or Crohn's disease, or a healthy co-twin of an affected twin (not recorded which). The V call is TRBV4-1, the J call TRBJ2-5; the TCRdb D gene call, TRBD1, has no DNA to confirm it. Source material: blood. The CDR3: CASSQGGGIETQYF.